Shown below are 2 T cell receptor beta chains from a single sample sequenced in a study of control samples from healthy donors and cancer patients. Some clones are missing from TCRdb's copy, which holds only in-frame ones; the method was immunoSEQ multiplex PCR. The sample has around 100,000 clones; more than 85% are singletons. The specimen sequenced was blood. The receptors shown here come from a woman aged 45-65 years in good health.

This clone was detected only once. The chain recombines TRBV6-5 with TRBJ1-1; TRBD1 aligns across 8 bases. The germline gives CDR1 MNHEY, CDR2 SVGAGI. J gave up 11 bases and V 0 bases, and 8 bases lay outside the gene matches. This CDR3 is 14 amino acids long. CDR3 protein: CASSYSGQAGVAFF. CDR3 nucleotide sequence: TGTGCCAGCAGTTACTCGGGACAGGCGGGGGTTGCTTTCTTT.

The chain carries TRBV19 and TRBJ2-6; D gene ambiguous. Germline CDR1 reads LNHDA; CDR2 reads SQIVND (reference sequence). This CDR3 has 15 amino acids. V was trimmed by 6 bases and J by 0 bases, leaving 9 bases between them. This CDR3 is CASSPESSGANVLTF. The DNA for the CDR3 is TGTGCCAGTAGCCCGGAAAGCTCTGGGGCCAACGTCCTGACTTTC.